These T cell receptor beta chains were read from a single sample in a study of blood T cell repertoires in COVID-19. Sequencing was performed with immunoSEQ multiplex PCR; in TCRdb, only in-frame clones are kept and a portion is missing. The table lists 200,000 to 250,000 clones, roughly 80% of them singletons. Sequenced sample: peripheral blood. Receptors originate from an elderly woman with COVID-19, enrolled during active disease. The CDR3 runs from the conserved cysteine through the conserved F or W. The D gene is left open where the match is weak. Rows give clone size only sometimes, using once, few, many, or a class for an expanded clone.

d_gene,v_gene,j_gene,abundance,CDR3aa,CDR3nt
-,TRBV9,TRBJ2-1,-,CASSALGGNEQFF,TGTGCCAGCAGCGCCTTGGGAGGCAATGAGCAGTTCTTC
TRBD1,TRBV12-5,TRBJ1-5,-,CASGLGQGNNQPQHF,TGTGCTAGTGGTTTGGGACAGGGTAACAATCAGCCCCAGCATTTT
-,TRBV9,TRBJ1-2,-,CASSVGTASYGYTF,TGTGCCAGCAGCGTAGGGACAGCCTCCTATGGCTACACCTTC
-,TRBV20-1,TRBJ1-5,-,CSASQGGPQPQHF,TGCAGTGCTAGTCAGGGAGGACCTCAGCCCCAGCATTTT
TRBD2,TRBV28,TRBJ2-5,-,CASSSGTSGETQYF,TGTGCCAGCAGTTCGGGGACTAGCGGAGAGACCCAGTACTTC
TRBD2,TRBV5-4,TRBJ2-5,-,CASSWTSGSQETQYF,TGTGCCAGCAGCTGGACTAGCGGGAGTCAAGAGACCCAGTACTTC
TRBD1,TRBV18,TRBJ1-2,-,CASSPDGQVVGTF,TGTGCCAGCTCACCAGATGGACAGGTTGTCGGCACCTTC
-,TRBV11-3,TRBJ1-3,once,CASSPDTGNTIYF,TGTGCCAGCAGCCCCGACACTGGAAACACCATATATTTT
TRBD2,TRBV9,TRBJ2-3,-,CASSAVLAGGGDTQYF,TGTGCCAGCAGCGCAGTACTAGCGGGGGGGGGCGATACGCAGTATTTT
TRBD2,TRBV5-4,TRBJ2-1,-,CASSLTSSSYNEQFF,TGTGCCAGCAGCCTGACTAGCAGCTCCTACAATGAGCAGTTCTTC
-,TRBV6-5,TRBJ1-6,-,CASTLRQYNSPLHF,TGTGCCAGCACCTTACGCCAGTATAATTCACCCCTCCACTTT
-,TRBV5-1,TRBJ2-1,-,CASSPGKDYNEQFF,TGCGCCAGCAGCCCCGGGAAGGACTACAATGAGCAGTTCTTC
-,TRBV19,TRBJ2-4,-,CASSSGGLSAKNIQYF,TGTGCCAGCTCATCGGGGGGCTTATCGGCCAAAAACATTCAGTACTTC
-,TRBV4-1,TRBJ2-7,-,CASSLLGTLYYEQYF,TGCGCCAGCAGCCTACTGGGGACACTTTACTACGAGCAGTACTTC
TRBD1,TRBV28,TRBJ1-1,-,CASRGTGGTEAFF,TGTGCCTCACGCGGGACAGGGGGCACTGAAGCTTTCTTT
-,TRBV6-5,TRBJ1-5,-,CASTGGQPQHF,TGTGCCAGCACCGGGGGGCAGCCCCAGCATTTT
-,TRBV12-3/TRBV12-4,TRBJ2-3,once,CASSARWGEYF,TGTGCCAGCAGCGCCCGCTGGGGGGAGTATTTT
-,TRBV4-1,TRBJ2-1,-,CASSQAPISAHEQFF,TGCGCCAGCAGCCAAGCTCCTATATCCGCCCATGAGCAGTTCTTC
-,TRBV28,TRBJ1-2,-,CATADTNYGYTF,TGTGCCACCGCAGACACGAACTATGGCTACACCTTC
TRBD1,TRBV5-1,TRBJ1-1,once,CASSLDRGNTEAFF,TGCGCCAGCAGCTTGGACAGGGGGAACACTGAAGCTTTCTTT
-,TRBV2,TRBJ1-1,-,CATGVYTGEAFF,TGTGCCACGGGAGTCTACACTGGTGAAGCTTTCTTT
TRBD2,TRBV5-8,TRBJ2-7,-,CASSWKGGSGTTYEQYF,TGTGCCAGCAGCTGGAAGGGGGGTAGCGGGACAACCTACGAGCAGTACTTC
-,TRBV2,TRBJ2-5,-,CASSTQGTQYF,TGTGCCAGCAGCACCCAGGGGACCCAGTACTTC
-,TRBV19,TRBJ1-2,-,CASSTPTENYGYTF,TGTGCCAGTAGTACGCCGACAGAGAACTATGGCTACACCTTC
-,TRBV19,TRBJ1-5,few,CASSIGLVGQPQHF,TGTGCCAGTAGTATAGGGCTAGTGGGTCAGCCCCAGCATTTT
TRBD2,TRBV11-1,TRBJ2-7,-,CASSLAAGVSYEQYF,TGTGCCAGCAGCTTGGCAGCGGGGGTCTCCTACGAGCAGTACTTC
-,TRBV28,TRBJ1-2,-,CASTLPGGSNYGYTF,TGTGCCAGCACCCTTCCGGGGGGATCTAACTATGGCTACACCTTC
-,TRBV5-6,TRBJ1-6,few,CASSLEKGIAYNSPLHF,TGTGCCAGCAGCTTGGAAAAGGGGATCGCCTATAATTCACCCCTCCACTTT
-,TRBV7-2,TRBJ2-3,once,CASTSRVTRGGDTQYF,TGTGCCAGCACCTCCAGGGTTACAAGAGGGGGAGATACGCAGTATTTT
-,TRBV7-8,TRBJ2-7,-,CASSHSSYEQYF,TGTGCCAGCAGCCATAGCTCCTACGAGCAGTACTTC
-,TRBV6-5,TRBJ1-1,-,CASNLDISNTEAFF,TGTGCCAGCAATCTCGACATATCGAACACTGAAGCTTTCTTT
TRBD2,TRBV5-1,TRBJ2-2,-,CASSLLAGEAGELFF,TGCGCCAGCAGCTTGTTGGCGGGAGAGGCCGGGGAGCTGTTTTTT
-,TRBV11-2,TRBJ2-1,-,CASSLPRNEQFF,TGTGCCAGCAGCTTACCCCGCAATGAGCAGTTCTTC
-,TRBV6-5,TRBJ2-7,once,CASSKDSYEQYF,TGTGCCAGCAGTAAGGACAGCTACGAGCAGTACTTC
-,TRBV7-8,TRBJ2-7,few,CASRMKLDFSYEQYF,TGTGCCAGCAGGATGAAACTCGATTTCTCCTACGAGCAGTACTTC
TRBD2,TRBV5-4,TRBJ2-3,-,CASSPSLAGSTDTQYF,TGTGCCAGCAGCCCCTCCTTAGCGGGGAGCACAGATACGCAGTATTTT
TRBD1,TRBV6-5,TRBJ1-2,once,CASSSDRGLGYTF,TGTGCCAGCAGCAGTGACAGGGGCCTCGGCTACACCTTC
-,TRBV2,TRBJ1-4,-,CASSVRGEKLFF,TGTGCCAGCAGTGTACGGGGTGAAAAACTGTTTTTT
-,TRBV5-1,TRBJ2-3,-,CASSRAEGDTQYF,TGCGCCAGCTCCAGGGCGGAGGGAGATACGCAGTATTTT
-,TRBV7-9,TRBJ1-2,-,CASSGRDETGGLGGYTF,TGTGCCAGCAGCGGAAGAGACGAGACAGGAGGTTTGGGTGGCTACACCTTC
TRBD1,TRBV6-5,TRBJ2-7,-,CASRGRQGVGEQYF,TGTGCCAGCAGAGGTAGACAGGGTGTCGGCGAGCAGTACTTC
TRBD2,TRBV5-1,TRBJ2-1,-,CASSLESGRAFNEQFF,TGCGCCAGCAGCTTGGAGAGCGGGAGGGCCTTTAATGAGCAGTTCTTC
TRBD2,TRBV28,TRBJ2-3,few,CASSLLVGGLAGVTQYF,TGTGCCAGCAGTTTGCTCGTTGGGGGACTAGCGGGAGTTACGCAGTATTTT
-,TRBV6-5,TRBJ1-6,-,CATDTGTHNSPLHF,TGTGCCACCGATACCGGGACACATAATTCACCCCTCCACTTT
-,TRBV11-2,TRBJ2-5,-,CASSPGFRGAQETQYF,TGTGCCAGCAGCCCAGGTTTCAGGGGGGCCCAAGAGACCCAGTACTTC
-,TRBV18,TRBJ1-6,-,CASSPRQPDNSPLHF,TGTGCCAGCTCACCGCGACAGCCGGATAATTCACCCCTCCACTTT
-,TRBV10-1,TRBJ1-6,-,CASSESSVVSPLHF,TGCGCCAGCAGTGAGTCCTCCGTCGTCTCACCCCTCCACTTT
-,TRBV4-1,TRBJ2-7,few,CASSQEDTATYEQYF,TGCGCCAGCAGCCAAGAGGACACAGCAACCTACGAGCAGTACTTC
-,TRBV7-9,TRBJ2-7,-,CASSLEAPYEQYF,TGTGCCAGCAGCTTAGAAGCGCCCTACGAGCAGTACTTC
-,TRBV10-3,TRBJ1-2,-,CAARSERSNYGYTF,TGTGCCGCCCGATCAGAGCGGAGCAACTATGGCTACACCTTC
-,TRBV2,TRBJ2-7,-,CASETETNEQYF,TGTGCCAGCGAGACGGAGACTAACGAGCAGTACTTC
-,TRBV4-1,TRBJ1-5,-,CASSRDRGNQPQHF,TGCGCCAGCAGCCGAGACCGCGGCAATCAGCCCCAGCATTTT
-,TRBV5-1,TRBJ2-7,few,CASSPQANSYEQYF,TGCGCCAGCAGCCCGCAGGCGAACTCCTACGAGCAGTACTTC
-,TRBV3-1/TRBV3-2,TRBJ2-5,many,CASSHFFLRQQETQYF,TGTGCCAGCAGCCATTTCTTCCTGCGGCAGCAAGAGACCCAGTACTTC
TRBD2,TRBV9,TRBJ2-7,-,CASSVSGEGQYEQYF,TGTGCCAGCAGCGTATCGGGGGAGGGGCAGTACGAGCAGTACTTC
-,TRBV19,TRBJ1-5,-,CASSIGAGAGRPQHF,TGTGCCAGTAGTATTGGGGCAGGAGCCGGAAGGCCCCAGCATTTT
-,TRBV4-1,TRBJ1-1,-,CASSQDTGQNTEAFF,TGCGCCAGCAGCCAAGATACAGGGCAGAACACTGAAGCTTTCTTT
TRBD1,TRBV6-4,TRBJ2-3,-,CASSAKGQGTTTDTQYF,TGTGCCAGCAGTGCGAAAGGACAGGGGACTACCACAGATACGCAGTATTTT
-,TRBV19,TRBJ1-3,-,CASSMGGTTGNTIYF,TGTGCCAGTAGTATGGGCGGGACGACTGGAAACACCATATATTTT